This T cell receptor (beta chain) appears in the sequencing data of a study of beta chain features in type 1 diabetes. Notes on the study in general: Among patients with Type 1 diabetes, TCRB CDR3s were moderately but significantly shorter in every one of the four CD4+ subsets. Researchers reported that naive, central memory and Treg TCRB repertoires appeared more similar in patients than in healthy donors.

Germline-derived CDR1 and CDR2 are SGDLS and YYNGEE. The CDR3 length is 14 residues. V shed 2 bases and J shed 4 bases, with 10 bases lying between them. This clone was seen a few times. Antigen: not known. Of the isolated RNA, all was reverse transcribed, and so the sequenced material was expressed TCRB transcripts. Only in-frame clones appear in the TCRdb table, and some are missing; sequencing was by immunoSEQ multiplex PCR. This table holds 600,000 or so clones, around 11% found once. Sequenced sample: naive CD4+ T cells from blood. This chain links TRBV9 with TRBJ2-1; no definite D call. This clonotype was sampled from a man younger than 40 with type 1 diabetes. As DNA, the CDR3 is TGTGCCAGCAGCGTGAGTACTTTGTACAATGAGCAGTTCTTC. Amino acid sequence: CASSVSTLYNEQFF.